Below are 3 T cell receptor beta chains sequenced from a single sample in a study of blood T cells in healthy people across ages. A second PCR of about 7 to 12 cycles used a sample-barcoded 5' primer and a J-beta primer mix. TCRdb independently ran MiXCR on the 5' RACE reads; one entry per CDR3 protein. The table has hundreds of thousands of distinct CDR3 sequences, roughly 24% seen once. These same data were also listed under a study on T cells of mothers and their children.

Sequenced input: blood. The receptors were sampled from a boy younger than 18 in good health.

The rearrangement joins TRBV12-3 or TRBV12-4 to TRBJ1-5; D gene unclear. The CDR3 runs to 14 residues. Trimming removed 3 bases at V and 11 bases at J, with 17 bases between. The CDR3 sequence: CASSFLSVVGAQHF. For the CDR3, the DNA is TGTGCCAGCAGTTTTCTGTCGGTCGTGGGAGCCCAGCATTTT.

In its sample, this clonotype was seen a few times. The CDR3 spells CASSYETDRRGLHF. In DNA form, the CDR3 reads TGTGCCAGCAGTTACGAAACAGACCGACGCGGCCTCCACTTT. The chain joins TRBV6-5 to TRBJ1-6; unclear D gene. Germline lookup yields CDR1 MNHEY and CDR2 SVGAGI. The CDR3 loop spans 14 amino acids. Trimming removed 2 bases at V and 15 bases at J, with 17 bases between.

This clonotype turned up a few times. The gene calls are TRBV21-1 and TRBJ1-5; the DNA was not compared with TRBD1, the D call given in the table. TRBV21-1 is a recognized pseudogene. The CDR3 covers 15 residues. CDR3 amino acids: CASSGPVEPNQPQHF. The CDR3 nucleotides read TGCGCCAGCAGTGGACCGGTGGAGCCGAATCAGCCCCAGCATTTT.